This T cell receptor (beta chain) came from a study of T cells in women clearing cervical HPV infection. As for this clone: The read gets to within 3 residues of the CDR3 end, and the germline J gene fills in the rest.

The protocol was immunoSEQ multiplex PCR, while the TCRdb copy is restricted to in-frame clones and leaves out a portion. The repertoire table contains approximately 52,000 clones. V lost 0 bases to trimming and J lost 1 base, with 12 bases between them. Germline CDR1 KGHSH, CDR2 LQKENI. The CDR3 contains 16 residues. This TCR derives from a woman aged 18 to 75 with a cervical HPV16 infection that either progressed to CIN3+ or cleared (not recorded which). The sample consisted of blood buffy coat. This chain links TRBV18 with TRBJ1-2, with TRBD1 as a possible D gene (6 bases). CDR3 sequence: CASSPPNRQDNYGYTF. The CDR3 DNA, read in part, is TGTGCCAGCTCACCACCTAACCGACAGGATAACTATGGC.